What follows are 27 T cell receptor beta chains derived from one specimen sequenced in a study of cytomegalovirus exposure and HLA in healthy donors. This PCR relied on a set of 60 Vbeta primers and 13 Jbeta primers. The repertoire was sequenced with immunoSEQ multiplex PCR; TCRdb's copy has only in-frame clones and lacks some. The table shows some 180,000 clones, with almost 75% occurring only once. What was sequenced was PBMCs. Source of these receptors: a young woman in good health and CMV-seropositive.

In its sample, this clone was seen once. The gene calls are TRBV6-1 and TRBJ2-6; a weak D match, TRBD1 (6 bases). CDR3 length equals 15 residues. V was clipped by 7 bases and J by 0 bases, with 10 bases between them. Germline loops: CDR1 MNHNS, CDR2 SASEGT. The CDR3 DNA reads TGTGCCAGCACAGGGGCTGTCTCTGGGGCCAACGTCCTGACTTTC. Its translation: CASTGAVSGANVLTF.

The rearrangement joins TRBV4-3 to TRBJ2-3; 8 bases agree with TRBD1. Germline V CDR1 and CDR2: LGHNA, YSLEER. The CDR3 is made up of 16 amino acids. V lost 3 bases to trimming and J lost 2 bases; unmatched junction nucleotides: 7. CDR3 nucleotides: TGCGCCAGCAGCCAGTCCGGACAGGGAAACACAGATACGCAGTATTTT. Translating it yields CASSQSGQGNTDTQYF.

The chain's CDR3 is CATFRGNTQYF. CDR3 nucleotide sequence: TGTGCCACCTTTAGGGGAAATACGCAGTATTTT. The chain is built from TRBV28 and TRBJ2-3, with TRBD1 as a possible D gene (5 bases). V shed 10 bases and J shed 7 bases, with 12 bases lying between them. Per germline, CDR1 MDHEN and CDR2 SYDVKM. The CDR3 loop spans 11 amino acids.

The genes are TRBV5-6 and TRBJ2-1, with 9 bases identical to TRBD2. There are 16 residues in the CDR3. Germline V gives CDR1 SGHDT, CDR2 YYEEEE. The V gene end was trimmed by 0 bases and the J gene end by 7 bases; junction bases not matched to a gene: 8. This CDR3 reads CASSLAGLATRNEQFF. Here the CDR3 DNA reads TGTGCCAGCAGCTTGGCGGGACTAGCAACTCGAAATGAGCAGTTCTTC.

This sequence joins TRBV7-2 and TRBJ2-5; 10 nucleotides match TRBD2. The germline gives CDR1 SGHTA, CDR2 FQGNSA. J gave up 1 base and V 2 bases, and 4 bases lay outside the gene matches. The CDR3 contains 16 residues. The CDR3 is CASSLKLAGGQETQYF. DNA of the CDR3: TGTGCCAGCAGCTTAAAGTTAGCGGGGGGCCAAGAGACCCAGTACTTC.

The chain carries TRBV15 and TRBJ1-4; D gene unclear. The CDR3 consists of 17 residues. Germline V gives CDR1 LNHNV, CDR2 YYDKDF (reference sequence). Trimming took 0 bases from V and 4 from J, leaving 15 bases between them. In DNA, the CDR3 is TGTGCCACCAGCAGAGACGTTATCGGCACGGGTAATGAAAAACTGTTTTTT. The encoded protein is CATSRDVIGTGNEKLFF. Supplemented by reference TRBV15 and TRBJ1-4, the full variable domain reads DAMVIQNPRYQVTQFGKPVTLSCSQTLNHNVMYWYQQKSSQAPKLLFHYYDKDFNNEADTPDNFQSRRPNTSFCFLDIRSPGLGDTAMYLCATSRDVIGTGNEKLFFGSGTQLSVL.

J is TRBJ1-1 and V is TRBV4-1; 8 bases fit TRBD1. With V trimmed by 2 bases and J by 3 bases, 8 bases remained unmatched. The CDR3 has 16 amino acids. Germline CDR1 is MGHRA and CDR2 is YSYEKL. The CDR3 here is CASSQIHLDRDTEAFF. The CDR3 DNA is TGCGCCAGCAGCCAAATTCACTTGGACAGGGACACTGAAGCTTTCTTT.

The chain employs TRBV4-3 and TRBJ1-2; 7 positions agree with TRBD1. Per the germline V gene, CDR1 is LGHNA and CDR2 is YSLEER. V lost 0 bases, J lost 2 bases, and 9 bases stayed unmatched. This CDR3 comprises 17 residues. The CDR3 loop reads CASSQDLTGETNYGYTF. For the CDR3, the DNA is TGCGCCAGCAGCCAAGATCTTACAGGGGAAACAAACTATGGCTACACCTTC.

The V gene is TRBV5-1, the J gene TRBJ1-6; 8 nucleotides match TRBD1. CDR1 is SGHRS, CDR2 YFSETQ, per germline. The CDR3 length is 14 residues. The V and J ends lost 7 bases and 9 bases, in that order; junction bases with no gene match: 9. For the CDR3, the DNA is TGCGCCAGCGGGAAGACAGGGGATACTTCACCCCTCCACTTT. The encoded protein is CASGKTGDTSPLHF.

Only a few counts were recorded for this clone. The V gene is TRBV7-2, the J gene TRBJ2-5; tentatively, D is TRBD2 (5 bases). The CDR3 length is 14 residues. CDR1 is SGHTA, CDR2 FQGNSA, per germline. The ends were cut back, 3 bases at V and 6 bases at J, with 14 bases in the middle. CDR3 protein: CASSFALDSQTQYF. The CDR3 DNA follows: TGTGCCAGCAGCTTCGCACTAGATTCTCAGACCCAGTACTTC.

V gene TRBV9 combines with J gene TRBJ2-7; TRBD2 might be the D (7 bases). The CDR3 is 14 amino acids. Trimming pared 3 bases from V and 6 bases from J, leaving 16 bases between. From germline, CDR1 is SGDLS and CDR2 YYNGEE. CDR3 sequence (DNA): TGTGCCAGCAGCGGGGAGGGGGGCCACGGCGAGCAGTACTTC. This sequence encodes CASSGEGGHGEQYF.

The chain has TRBV11-3 and TRBJ1-5; 10 bases align to TRBD1. Germline values: CDR1 SGHNT, CDR2 YENEEA. V shed 5 bases, J shed 5 bases, and the junction held 6 bases outside the gene matches. This CDR3 has 15 residues. The CDR3 DNA reads as TGTGCCAGCAGCCTGTGGGGGACAGGGGATCAGCCCCAGCATTTT. Translated: CASSLWGTGDQPQHF.

The chain has TRBV9 and TRBJ2-5, with a tentative D call TRBD2 (6 bases). Germline loops: CDR1 SGDLS, CDR2 YYNGEE. The V gene lost 3 bases and the J gene lost 2 bases, with 14 bases spanning the gap. The CDR3 is 15 residues long. CDR3 nucleotides: TGTGCCAGCAGCGGTGGGGGGTTTTCACAAGAGACCCAGTACTTC. Its translation is CASSGGGFSQETQYF.

The chain links TRBV29-1 to TRBJ1-2; D gene ambiguous. The V end lost 7 bases, the J end lost 6 bases, and 12 bases lay between the germline ends. The CDR3 loop spans 11 amino acids. Per the germline V gene, CDR1 is SQVTM and CDR2 is ANQGSEA. The CDR3 nucleotides read TGCAGCGCTAAGTCGGGGAATGGCTACACCTTC. This encodes CSAKSGNGYTF.

V and J are TRBV12-5 and TRBJ2-5; D perhaps matches TRBD1 (5 bases). V lost 3 bases to trimming and J lost 4 bases, with 15 bases between them. Germline V gene lookup returns CDR1 LGHNT and CDR2 FRNRAP. The CDR3 is made up of 15 amino acids. This CDR3 is CASGFFRGRGETQYF. As DNA, the CDR3 is TGTGCTAGTGGTTTTTTTAGGGGTAGAGGAGAGACCCAGTACTTC.

The chain recombines TRBV4-3 with TRBJ2-7; D not certain. The CDR3 length is 15 residues. Looked up from germline, CDR1 is LGHNA and CDR2 is YSLEER. V lost 3 bases and J 1 base, leaving 13 bases between the germline ends. The CDR3 here is CASSHTTSPSYEQYF. The CDR3 coding sequence is TGCGCCAGCAGCCATACGACTTCGCCATCCTACGAGCAGTACTTC.

CDR3 coding DNA: TGTGCCACCAGCACCAATGCACCTAGGGGGCTGTACGAGCAGTACTTC. Amino acid sequence: CATSTNAPRGLYEQYF. V and J are TRBV15 and TRBJ2-7; 7 bases fit TRBD1. Unmatched junction bases numbered 13, after V lost 4 bases and J lost 4 bases. This CDR3 has 16 amino acids. Germline CDR1 reads LNHNV; CDR2 reads YYDKDF (reference sequence).

This sequence joins TRBV9 and TRBJ2-5; 7 bases fit TRBD1. V lost 2 bases, J lost 1 base, and 8 bases stayed unmatched. CDR1 and CDR2 (germline): SGDLS, YYNGEE. There are 16 residues in the CDR3. CDR3 sequence reads: CASSVSGQLIQETQYF. The CDR3 DNA reads as TGTGCCAGCAGCGTTTCGGGACAGCTGATCCAAGAGACCCAGTACTTC.

The chain recombines TRBV7-3 with TRBJ1-4, with D unclear. Germline loops: CDR1 SGHTA, CDR2 FQGTGA. V was pared by 10 bases and J by 8 bases, with 14 bases between. The CDR3 consists of 12 residues. The CDR3 DNA is TGTGCCACAACGGGGTTTGAAGAAAAACTGTTTTTT. Protein sequence: CATTGFEEKLFF.

V is TRBV5-1 and J is TRBJ2-2; perhaps TRBD2 as D (5 bases). The CDR3 has 15 residues. Looked up from germline, CDR1 is SGHRS and CDR2 is YFSETQ. V gave up 4 bases and J gave up 0 bases, with 10 bases separating them. The CDR3: CASSPSSANTGELFF. The CDR3 coding sequence is TGCGCCAGCAGCCCTAGCAGCGCGAACACCGGGGAGCTGTTTTTT.

The chain is built from TRBV9 and TRBJ1-3; weak D call: TRBD1 (6 bases). CDR1 SGDLS and CDR2 YYNGEE come from the germline V gene. Trimming took off 7 bases at V and 4 bases at J, with 15 bases between the two ends. There are 14 residues in the CDR3. CDR3 sequence: CASDQTGAGNTIYF. CDR3 sequence (DNA): TGTGCCAGCGATCAGACAGGTGCCGGAAACACCATATATTTT.

V gene TRBV7-9 combines with J gene TRBJ1-4, with D possibly being TRBD1 (5 bases). Trimming took off 7 bases at V and 7 bases at J, with 10 bases between the two ends. Germline V gene lookup returns CDR1 SEHNR and CDR2 FQNEAQ (reference sequence). The CDR3 is 12 residues long. Written as DNA, the CDR3 is TGTGCCAGCACCGCAACAGGTGAAAAACTGTTTTTT. This translates into CASTATGEKLFF.

This rearrangement joins TRBV25-1 to TRBJ1-6, with D hard to call. Germline V gives CDR1 MGHDK, CDR2 SYGVNS. The CDR3 covers 15 residues. V lost 7 bases, J lost 2 bases, and 12 bases lay in between. CDR3 DNA: TGTGCCAGCACTCAAGGGAGGGCCTATAATTCACCCCTCCACTTT. Amino acid sequence: CASTQGRAYNSPLHF.

This chain joins TRBV2 and TRBJ1-1; D ambiguous. V lost 6 bases, J lost 5 bases, and 10 bases lay in between. The CDR3 runs 12 residues. Germline V gene lookup returns CDR1 SNHLY and CDR2 FYNNEI. DNA of the CDR3: TGTGCCAGCAGGTACGACTTGACTGAAGCTTTCTTT. Amino acid sequence: CASRYDLTEAFF.

The chain joins TRBV4-3 to TRBJ2-3; 7 bases agree with TRBD1. Germline lookup yields CDR1 LGHNA and CDR2 YSLEER. V was clipped by 4 bases and J by 1 base; unmatched bases: 8. This CDR3 is built from 16 residues. CDR3: CASSRSTGVGTDTQYF. CDR3 sequence (DNA): TGCGCCAGCAGCCGAAGCACAGGGGTCGGCACAGATACGCAGTATTTT.

CDR3 loop: CAIRSGTGSYGYTF. The CDR3 DNA follows: TGTGCCATCAGGTCCGGGACAGGGAGCTATGGCTACACCTTC. The chain uses TRBV10-3 and TRBJ1-2; 9 nucleotides align to TRBD1. The CDR3 has 14 amino acids. CDR1 ENHRY and CDR2 SYGVKD come from the germline V gene. V dropped 6 bases and J dropped 4; count of bases not matched to a gene: 6.

The chain carries TRBV5-6 and TRBJ2-7; 9 bases match TRBD1. The CDR3 spans 16 residues. Unmatched junction bases numbered 8, after V lost 0 bases and J lost 4 bases. From germline, CDR1 is SGHDT and CDR2 YYEEEE. The CDR3 region has the DNA TGTGCCAGCAGCTTGGCCCCGGGACAGGGCCTGTACGAGCAGTACTTC. Amino acids: CASSLAPGQGLYEQYF.